This TCR beta chain was captured in a study of blood T cells in healthy people across ages. Overall study: T cells yielded about one barcoded beta molecule per two cells through template switching.

A second roughly 6 to 12 cycle PCR used barcoded and J-beta primers. The authors tagged each cDNA molecule using a template-switch adaptor with 12 random nucleotides. TCRdb analysed the 5' RACE reads with MiXCR anew, one entry per CDR3 protein. The sample records about 780,000 distinct CDR3 sequences, roughly 24% being singletons. This clonotype has more than one count but fewer than ten. No antigen is known for it. Study results and caveats: Older age went with lower TCR beta diversity per million T cells, in a roughly linear way.

The germline gives CDR1 DFQATT, CDR2 SNEGSKA (reference sequence). The CDR3 runs 16 residues. Trimming pared 1 base from V and 4 bases from J, leaving 16 bases between. These data also formed part of another study, on T cells of mothers and their children.

The sample taken for sequencing was blood. This clonotype originated in a boy younger than 18 in good health. This rearrangement joins TRBV20-1 to TRBJ2-2, with D unclear. The CDR3 DNA is TGCAGTGCTAGAGCCACCCATCTAGGGCTCACCGGGGAGCTGTTTTTT. This encodes CSARATHLGLTGELFF.